This T cell receptor beta chain is from a study of PD-1 blockade in classical Hodgkin lymphoma. Study-wide background: On a schedule of every 2 weeks, patients received nivolumab 3 mg/kg intravenously.

CDR1 and CDR2 (germline): SGHDN, FVKESK. The length of the CDR3 is 12 residues. Trimming left V 4 bases short and J 6 bases short, with 10 bases between. Every patient had relapsed following autologous stem cell transplantation, and cohorts differed in brentuximab vedotin exposure. This table comes from immunoSEQ multiplex PCR, and its TCRdb copy is limited to in-frame clones, with some not included. The sample has approximately 73,000 clones, 90% to 95% seen once. Whole-study results and caveats: A reduction in baseline TCR diversity was reportedly seen in newly diagnosed patients relative to healthy donors. Repertoire differences have undefined causes, possibly disease activity or prior therapy. With CD4+ cells, TCR diversity rose significantly by C4D1, but not with CD8+ cells.

A single count supports this clone. What it binds is not known. Sequencing used peripheral blood mononuclear cells (PBMCs), obtained at baseline. The TCR was taken from a human donor with classical Hodgkin lymphoma. This rearrangement joins TRBV14 to TRBJ2-7; D ambiguous. This chain's CDR3 is CASSLSWGEQYF. For the CDR3, the DNA is TGTGCCAGCAGCCTTAGCTGGGGCGAGCAGTACTTC.